Listed below are T cell receptor beta chains from one sample, sequenced in a study of identifying expanded T cells in peripheral blood. The protocol was immunoSEQ multiplex PCR, while the TCRdb copy is restricted to in-frame clones and leaves out a portion. The sample has about 82,000 clones; over 85% are singletons. The sample taken for sequencing was blood. These receptors all stem from a person between 18 and 69 years old in good health. The CDR3 runs from the conserved cysteine through the conserved F or W.

CDR3aa: CATGNDIGNTIYF
j_gene: TRBJ1-3
len: 13
v_gene: TRBV19

CDR3aa: CASSEYTATNEKLFF
j_gene: TRBJ1-4
len: 15
v_gene: TRBV2

CDR3aa: CASSLRQGAYEQYF
j_gene: TRBJ2-7
len: 14
v_gene: TRBV9

CDR3aa: CASSLQTGEAFF
j_gene: TRBJ1-1
len: 12
v_gene: TRBV5-1

CDR3aa: CASSSRDRGEQYF
j_gene: TRBJ2-7
len: 13
v_gene: TRBV5-6

CDR3aa: CASSLGGIAGELFF
j_gene: TRBJ2-2
len: 14
v_gene: TRBV11-3

CDR3aa: CATSTGTSGSDEQFF
j_gene: TRBJ2-1
len: 15
v_gene: TRBV15

CDR3aa: CSALLAERQYF
j_gene: TRBJ2-3
len: 11
v_gene: TRBV29-1

CDR3aa: CAWSVRGMSEAFF
j_gene: TRBJ1-1
len: 13
v_gene: TRBV30

CDR3aa: CASSPLLPTQYF
j_gene: TRBJ2-5
len: 12
v_gene: TRBV6-6

CDR3aa: CASSQGEVAAVRYGYTF
j_gene: TRBJ1-2
len: 17
v_gene: TRBV7-9

CDR3aa: CASSPRGGHSYEQYF
j_gene: TRBJ2-7
len: 15
v_gene: TRBV18

CDR3aa: CASSPPRPTGNQPQHF
j_gene: TRBJ1-5
len: 16
v_gene: TRBV2

CDR3aa: CASSPGMRQRSAFF
j_gene: TRBJ1-1
len: 14
v_gene: TRBV18

CDR3aa: CASSRGLAGGNEQYF
j_gene: TRBJ2-7
len: 15
v_gene: TRBV6-5

CDR3aa: CASSFQGVGDTQYF
j_gene: TRBJ2-3
len: 14
v_gene: TRBV5-1

CDR3aa: CASQFAGVGTEAFF
j_gene: TRBJ1-1
len: 14
v_gene: TRBV2

CDR3aa: CASSLGVGSGYTF
j_gene: TRBJ1-2
len: 13
v_gene: TRBV7-9

CDR3aa: CASSYRGPYNEQFF
j_gene: TRBJ2-1
len: 14
v_gene: TRBV5-4

CDR3aa: CASSLLGTEAFF
j_gene: TRBJ1-1
len: 12
v_gene: TRBV7-9

CDR3aa: CASRKSGGGKSYEQYF
j_gene: TRBJ2-7
len: 16
v_gene: TRBV6-6

CDR3aa: CASSPGNTQYF
j_gene: TRBJ2-3
len: 11
v_gene: TRBV7-9

CDR3aa: CASSLLGGAGYEQYF
j_gene: TRBJ2-7
len: 15
v_gene: TRBV5-1

CDR3aa: CASMWDSGNTIYF
j_gene: TRBJ1-3
len: 13
v_gene: TRBV6-1

CDR3aa: CASSSPGTEAFF
j_gene: TRBJ1-1
len: 12
v_gene: TRBV6-5

CDR3aa: CASSRQGASYTF
j_gene: TRBJ1-2
len: 12
v_gene: TRBV11-1

CDR3aa: CSVITARKGYGYTF
j_gene: TRBJ1-2
len: 14
v_gene: TRBV29-1

CDR3aa: CASSPSASGANVLTF
j_gene: TRBJ2-6
len: 15
v_gene: TRBV6-5

CDR3aa: CASTGGARTGELFF
j_gene: TRBJ2-2
len: 14
v_gene: TRBV19

CDR3aa: CSVSKGGANQPQHF
j_gene: TRBJ1-5
len: 14
v_gene: TRBV29-1

CDR3aa: CASSSNLWGESASNEQFF
j_gene: TRBJ2-1
len: 18
v_gene: TRBV13

CDR3aa: CASSEGYYGYTF
j_gene: TRBJ1-2
len: 12
v_gene: TRBV6-1

CDR3aa: CASSLGRSQGTDTQYF
j_gene: TRBJ2-3
len: 16
v_gene: TRBV5-1

CDR3aa: CASSPDLDRAPYGYTF
j_gene: TRBJ1-2
len: 16
v_gene: TRBV7-2

CDR3aa: CASSQDAAYQETQYF
j_gene: TRBJ2-5
len: 15
v_gene: TRBV4-3

CDR3aa: CASSLLAGSDGGHEQFF
j_gene: TRBJ2-1
len: 17
v_gene: TRBV13

CDR3aa: CAWSFPGRTNYGYTF
j_gene: TRBJ1-2
len: 15
v_gene: TRBV30

CDR3aa: CAWSVPYGRNTEAFF
j_gene: TRBJ1-1
len: 15
v_gene: TRBV30

CDR3aa: CASRGRGVSYEQYF
j_gene: TRBJ2-7
len: 14
v_gene: TRBV19

CDR3aa: CASSPGQGEETQYF
j_gene: TRBJ2-5
len: 14
v_gene: TRBV5-1

CDR3aa: CASSDGASTEAFF
j_gene: TRBJ1-1
len: 13
v_gene: TRBV6-1

CDR3aa: CASSQGNPTGRLGYSPLHF
j_gene: TRBJ1-6
len: 19
v_gene: TRBV4-1

CDR3aa: CASSSGLAGEYEQYF
j_gene: TRBJ2-7
len: 15
v_gene: TRBV7-2

CDR3aa: CASSLALQGAWGYTF
j_gene: TRBJ1-2
len: 15
v_gene: TRBV7-8

CDR3aa: CASSLDAQATDTQYF
j_gene: TRBJ2-3
len: 15
v_gene: TRBV11-2

CDR3aa: CASGRGEAEAFF
j_gene: TRBJ1-1
len: 12
v_gene: TRBV5-5

CDR3aa: CAWSVGTATDTQYF
j_gene: TRBJ2-3
len: 14
v_gene: TRBV30

CDR3aa: CASSFNRGHNSPLHF
j_gene: TRBJ1-6
len: 15
v_gene: TRBV5-4

CDR3aa: CASSWAPGAGNTIYF
j_gene: TRBJ1-3
len: 15
v_gene: TRBV5-1

CDR3aa: CASSLGGTANTEAFF
j_gene: TRBJ1-1
len: 15
v_gene: TRBV5-1

CDR3aa: CASSPLEGKDEAFF
j_gene: TRBJ1-1
len: 14
v_gene: TRBV18

CDR3aa: CASSSGTGASAGNTIYF
j_gene: TRBJ1-3
len: 17
v_gene: TRBV5-1

CDR3aa: CASSFFSAWGEQYF
j_gene: TRBJ2-7
len: 14
v_gene: TRBV5-6

CDR3aa: CASSPRRDIPNNEQFF
j_gene: TRBJ2-1
len: 16
v_gene: TRBV9

CDR3aa: CSVVSRNEQFF
j_gene: TRBJ2-1
len: 11
v_gene: TRBV29-1